These 11 T cell receptor beta chains came from one sample sequenced in a study of blood T cells in healthy people across ages. The use of a sample-barcoded 5' primer and a J-beta primer mix characterized a second PCR of about 7 to 12 cycles. TCRdb re-derived calls from the 5' RACE reads in MiXCR, one entry per CDR3 protein. The data show about 760,000 distinct CDR3 sequences, with around three fifths seen just once and approximately 24% held by the top ten. Sequencing was carried out using blood. The receptors were gathered from a man in his forties in good health.

The table lists this clonotype with a few counts. V is TRBV5-1 and J is TRBJ1-1; no definite D call. V lost 0 bases and J lost 1, with 10 bases in between. Germline CDR1 SGHRS, CDR2 YFSETQ. CDR3 length: 15 amino acids. The CDR3 here is CASSLVTGSNTEAFF. The CDR3 nucleotides read TGCGCCAGCAGCTTGGTTACGGGTTCGAACACTGAAGCTTTCTTT. Using reference TRBV5-1 and TRBJ1-1 for the parts outside the CDR3, the full variable domain is KAGVTQTPRYLIKTRGQQVTLSCSPISGHRSVSWYQQTPGQGLQFLFEYFSETQRNKGNFPGRFSGRQFSNSRSEMNVSTLELGDSALYLCASSLVTGSNTEAFFGQGTRLTVV.

This chain connects TRBV6-2 or TRBV6-3 to TRBJ2-3; a weak D match, TRBD1 (5 bases). Per the germline V gene, CDR1 is MNHEY and CDR2 is SVGEGT. The ends were cut back, 2 bases at V and 1 base at J, with 10 bases in the middle. This CDR3 is 15 amino acids long. The CDR3 DNA follows: TGTGCCAGCAGTTACAGGGGATGGGGCACAGATACGCAGTATTTT. It codes for CASSYRGWGTDTQYF.

V and J are TRBV7-9 and TRBJ2-1, with TRBD1 identical over 7 bases. This CDR3 comprises 16 residues. Germline assignment: CDR1 SEHNR and CDR2 FQNEAQ (reference sequence). Trimming took 5 bases from V and 3 from J; bases not matched to a gene: 10. CDR3 nucleotide sequence: TGTGCCAGCAGCCCTTCCCGGGACAGTAACTACAATGAGCAGTTCTTC. Its protein is CASSPSRDSNYNEQFF. The entire variable domain, with the rest obtained from reference TRBV7-9 and TRBJ2-1, is as follows: DTGVSQNPRHKITKRGQNVTFRCDPISEHNRLYWYRQTLGQGPEFLTYFQNEAQLEKSRLLSDRFSAERPKGSFSTLEIQRTEQGDSAMYLCASSPSRDSNYNEQFFGPGTRLTVL.

The chain combines TRBV6-1 with TRBJ1-2, with D unclear. The germline CDR1 and CDR2 sequences are MNHNS and SASEGT. V was shortened by 5 bases and J by 10 bases, with 17 bases between the two germline ends. This CDR3 is built from 13 residues. CDR3: CASSLDVRVNYTF. CDR3 DNA: TGTGCCAGCAGTTTAGACGTACGGGTAAACTACACCTTC.

The rearrangement links TRBV5-1 to TRBJ2-4, with TRBD1 as a possible D gene (6 bases). This CDR3 region has 16 residues. V was cut by 0 bases and J by 13 bases, with 23 bases left in between. Germline CDR1 reads SGHRS; CDR2 reads YFSETQ. DNA for the CDR3: TGCGCCAGCAGCTTGGAACAGGGCGGGCTCAAGGAGGAGCAGTACTTC. This sequence encodes CASSLEQGGLKEEQYF.

This clonotype was picked up a small number of times. The chain uses TRBV10-3 and TRBJ2-5, with D uncertain. From germline, CDR1 is ENHRY and CDR2 SYGVKD. This CDR3 has 12 amino acids. Trimming cost V 8 bases and J 2 bases, with 9 bases left between them. CDR3 in amino acids: CAISATQETQYF. CDR3 DNA sequence: TGTGCCATCTCGGCCACTCAAGAGACCCAGTACTTC.

CDR3 residues: CASSYRGAGKTYEQYF. The CDR3, as DNA: TGTGCCAGCAGCTATCGGGGAGCGGGCAAAACCTACGAGCAGTACTTC. The genes are TRBV13 and TRBJ2-7, with a possible D match to TRBD2 (6 bases). Deletions cut 4 bases from V and 2 bases from J, with 18 bases between. Germline V lookup: CDR1 PRHDT, CDR2 FYEKMQ (reference sequence). The CDR3 has 16 amino acids.

In the case of this clonotype: The junction does not match germline at one end; this may be a read error. The chain is built from TRBV10-3 and TRBJ2-6; the D gene is possibly TRBD1 (7 bases). Germline CDR1 ENHRY, CDR2 SYGVKD. CDR3 length equals 15 residues. The CDR3 loop reads CGISGGDRKANVLTF. CDR3 sequence (DNA): TGTGGCATCAGTGGAGGGGACAGAAAGGCCAACGTCCTGACTTTC.

This chain joins TRBV5-1 and TRBJ2-5, with 9 bases aligning to TRBD1. Unmatched junction bases numbered 15, after V lost 4 bases and J lost 5 bases. The CDR3 runs to 17 residues. Germline V gives CDR1 SGHRS, CDR2 YFSETQ. The CDR3 DNA reads TGCGCCAGCAGCCCTGGAGTTATGGGACAGGGAGTTGAGACCCAGTACTTC. Its translation: CASSPGVMGQGVETQYF.

This clonotype was detected only once. This chain links TRBV12-3 or TRBV12-4 with TRBJ2-3; D might be TRBD2 (6 bases). The CDR3 is made up of 12 amino acids. Deletions cut 5 bases from V and 5 bases from J, with 8 bases between. The CDR3 DNA sequence: TGTGCCAGCAGTGCGGGGCAAGATACGCAGTATTTT. It translates to CASSAGQDTQYF.

This clonotype was seen only a few times. The rearrangement links TRBV29-1 to TRBJ1-1; 7 bases are shared with TRBD1. After removal of 6 bases from V and 0 bases from J, the junction contained 4 bases not matched to a gene. The V gene's germline CDR1 is SQVTM and CDR2 ANQGSEA. This CDR3 has 13 residues. Written as DNA, the CDR3 is TGCAGCGTCACAGGGGACATGAACACTGAAGCTTTCTTT. This sequence encodes CSVTGDMNTEAFF.